Listed here are 30 T cell receptor beta chains from one sample, sequenced in a study of blood T cell repertoires in COVID-19. Assay used: immunoSEQ multiplex PCR; TCRdb lists only in-frame clones, some missing. The table records some 160,000 clones, approximately 79% of them present only once. The sequenced sample consisted of peripheral blood. The receptors were gathered from a man between 45 and 60 years old with active or convalescent COVID-19.

V and J are TRBV13 and TRBJ1-6, with 7 bases aligning to TRBD1. CDR3 length equals 14 residues. The J segment lost 4 bases and the V segment lost 4 bases, leaving 1 base of the junction unmatched. CDR1 is PRHDT, CDR2 FYEKMQ, per germline (reference sequence). CDR3 region: CASSSTGYNSPLHF. CDR3 DNA sequence: TGTGCCAGCAGCTCGACAGGGTATAATTCACCCCTCCACTTT.

The chain uses TRBV28 and TRBJ2-7; weak D call: TRBD1 (6 bases). Trimming removed 4 bases from V and 1 base from J, with 14 bases in between. This CDR3 region has 15 residues. Germline lookup yields CDR1 MDHEN and CDR2 SYDVKM. The CDR3 is CASSSPQGLSYEQYF. The CDR3 DNA reads TGTGCCAGCAGTTCCCCCCAGGGGTTGTCCTACGAGCAGTACTTC.

V usage is TRBV7-2 and J usage is TRBJ1-5; TRBD1 agrees at 9 bases. V lost 4 bases and J lost 9; bases outside the gene matches: 4. This CDR3 has 13 residues. Germline V gene sequence: CDR1 SGHTA, CDR2 FQGNSA. CDR3 coding DNA: TGTGCCAGCAGCTGGGACAGGGATGGGCCCCAGCATTTT. Its translation: CASSWDRDGPQHF.

The chain couples TRBV7-3 to TRBJ2-2, with D perhaps matching TRBD2 (6 bases). V was pared by 1 base and J by 0 bases, with 9 bases between. The CDR3 consists of 16 residues. CDR1 SGHTA and CDR2 FQGTGA come from the germline V gene. As DNA, the CDR3 is TGTGCCAGCAGCTTAAGCGGACTACCGAACACCGGGGAGCTGTTTTTT. Translating it yields CASSLSGLPNTGELFF.

The V gene is TRBV4-2, the J gene TRBJ2-7, with D tentatively TRBD2 (5 bases). V shed 0 bases and J shed 0 bases, with 18 bases lying between them. Germline CDR1 and CDR2: LGHNA and YNFKEQ. This CDR3 has 18 amino acids. CDR3 sequence (DNA): TGTGCCAGCAGCCAAGAAGGGAGCATGGACGGGGACTCCTACGAGCAGTACTTC. Protein product: CASSQEGSMDGDSYEQYF.

V is TRBV9 and J is TRBJ1-3; a weak D match, TRBD1 (6 bases). The germline CDR1 and CDR2 sequences are SGDLS and YYNGEE. The V end lost 3 bases, the J end lost 0 bases, and 16 bases lay between the germline ends. The CDR3 length is 17 residues. The CDR3 DNA sequence: TGTGCCAGCAGCGCCACCTCGGGGGGACACTCTGGAAACACCATATATTTT. This codes for CASSATSGGHSGNTIYF.

DNA for the CDR3: TGTGCCAGCAGCGAAAATCAGGGGTCCTACGAGCAGTACTTC. This codes for CASSENQGSYEQYF. This rearrangement joins TRBV6-4 to TRBJ2-7, with D possibly matching TRBD1 (6 bases). Between the trimmed V and J ends, which lost 6 bases and 1 base, there was a span of 13 bases. The CDR3 is made up of 14 amino acids. Germline-derived CDR1 and CDR2 are MRHNA and SNTAGT.

The chain couples TRBV30 to TRBJ2-1; D unclear. V was cut by 0 bases and J by 8 bases, with 14 bases left in between. The CDR3 consists of 14 residues. Germline loops: CDR1 GTSNPN, CDR2 SVGIG (reference sequence). The CDR3 loop reads CAWSVTPPVDEQFF. The CDR3 nucleotides are TGTGCCTGGAGTGTAACCCCCCCGGTAGATGAGCAGTTCTTC.

The genes are TRBV10-3 and TRBJ1-5; 7 bases agree with TRBD1. This CDR3 contains 13 residues. The trim removed 10 bases at V and 6 bases at J, leaving 9 bases unmatched. In germline, CDR1 is ENHRY, CDR2 SYGVKD. CDR3 loop: CATIDRDGQPQHF. CDR3 nucleotide sequence: TGTGCCACCATCGACAGGGATGGTCAGCCCCAGCATTTT.

CDR3 sequence: CATSDRIRTSGRGNEQFF. The CDR3 DNA reads TGTGCCACCAGTGATCGGATCAGGACTAGCGGGAGAGGCAATGAGCAGTTCTTC. The chain combines TRBV24-1 with TRBJ2-1; 13 bases align to TRBD2. The V segment lost 3 bases and the J segment 6 bases; nucleotides outside the gene matches: 10. The CDR3 has 18 amino acids. Germline CDR1 KGHDR, CDR2 SFDVKD.

V usage is TRBV7-2 and J usage is TRBJ2-4; no clear D. The V end lost 1 base, the J end lost 0 bases, and 7 bases lay between the germline ends. Germline CDR1 is SGHTA and CDR2 is FQGNSA. CDR3 length equals 15 residues. CDR3 protein: CASSLDILAKNIQYF. CDR3 in DNA: TGTGCCAGCAGCTTAGATATCCTAGCCAAAAACATTCAGTACTTC.

This rearrangement joins TRBV6-5 to TRBJ1-3; 8 bases align to TRBD1. CDR3 length: 15 amino acids. Germline assignment: CDR1 MNHEY and CDR2 SVGAGI. The trim removed 5 bases at V and 0 bases at J, leaving 3 bases unmatched. The CDR3 loop reads CASSITGGSGNTIYF. The CDR3 nucleotides are TGTGCCAGCAGTATTACAGGGGGCTCTGGAAACACCATATATTTT.

Only one count was recorded for this clone. V gene TRBV24-1 combines with J gene TRBJ2-5; TRBD1 agrees at 8 bases. Germline V gene sequence: CDR1 KGHDR, CDR2 SFDVKD. CDR3 length equals 15 residues. The V and J ends lost 5 bases and 4 bases, in that order; junction bases with no gene match: 8. CDR3 coding DNA: TGTGCCACCAGTGGCGCCGCAGGGGGCGGAGAGACCCAGTACTTC. Its translation is CATSGAAGGGETQYF.

This clone occurred a few times. The chain employs TRBV27 and TRBJ2-7, with 11 bases matching TRBD2. Trimming removed 5 bases from V and 2 bases from J; junction bases left unmatched: 17. Germline-derived CDR1 and CDR2 are MNHEY and SMNVEV (reference sequence). CDR3 length equals 19 residues. The CDR3 is CASSPKGHLLAGVTYEQYF. In nucleotides, the CDR3 is TGTGCCAGCAGTCCAAAGGGACACTTACTAGCGGGGGTGACCTACGAGCAGTACTTC.

V is TRBV4-1 and J is TRBJ2-1; no clear D gene. The CDR3 is 12 amino acids. Germline V CDR1 and CDR2: MGHRA, YSYEKL. V was trimmed by 2 bases and J by 10 bases, leaving 9 bases between them. In DNA form, the CDR3 reads TGCGCCAGCAGCCAAAGACCAGGAGAGCAGTTCTTC. It codes for CASSQRPGEQFF.

Only a few counts were recorded for this clone. The chain uses TRBV5-4 and TRBJ1-4; 7 bases are a match to TRBD1. This CDR3 has 16 residues. V was pared by 0 bases and J by 2 bases, with 4 bases of the junction left unmatched. Germline loops: CDR1 SGHNT, CDR2 YYREEE (reference sequence). The CDR3 loop is CASSLVRGLTNEKLFF. CDR3 sequence (DNA): TGTGCCAGCAGCTTGGTGAGGGGGCTTACTAATGAAAAACTGTTTTTT.

This clone appeared a single time. V is TRBV18 and J is TRBJ2-1; 9 bases map to TRBD2. V shed 3 bases, J shed 5 bases, and the junction held 5 bases outside the gene matches. Looked up from germline, CDR1 is KGHSH and CDR2 is LQKENI. The CDR3 length is 15 residues. The CDR3 coding sequence is TGTGCCAGCTCACCTACTAGCGGGTATAACAATGAGCAGTTCTTC. Protein: CASSPTSGYNNEQFF.

The chain links TRBV19 to TRBJ2-2; 10 bases line up with TRBD1. This CDR3 is built from 15 residues. Germline assignment: CDR1 LNHDA and CDR2 SQIVND (reference sequence). Unmatched junction bases numbered 8, after V lost 8 bases and J lost 5 bases. The CDR3 protein is CASSDRGLRTGELFF. The CDR3 coding sequence is TGTGCCAGTTCCGACAGGGGGCTTAGGACCGGGGAGCTGTTTTTT.

The chain links TRBV7-9 to TRBJ1-6; TRBD1 matches at 7 bases. The V and J ends lost 6 bases and 5 bases, in that order; junction bases with no gene match: 4. CDR3 size: 14 residues. Germline V lookup: CDR1 SEHNR, CDR2 FQNEAQ (reference sequence). The CDR3 loop reads CASRPGTDNSPLHF. As DNA, the CDR3 is TGTGCCAGCAGACCCGGGACAGATAATTCACCCCTCCACTTT.

The chain recombines TRBV5-1 with TRBJ2-2; D may be TRBD1 (6 bases). This CDR3 has 13 amino acids. Trimming shortened V by 6 bases and J by 2 bases, and 8 bases separated the two germline ends. Germline assignment: CDR1 SGHRS and CDR2 YFSETQ. The CDR3 loop is CASKGQNTGELFF. In nucleotides, the CDR3 is TGCGCCAGCAAGGGACAAAACACCGGGGAGCTGTTTTTT. The whole variable domain, filled in from reference TRBV5-1 and TRBJ2-2, reads KAGVTQTPRYLIKTRGQQVTLSCSPISGHRSVSWYQQTPGQGLQFLFEYFSETQRNKGNFPGRFSGRQFSNSRSEMNVSTLELGDSALYLCASKGQNTGELFFGEGSRLTVL.

The chain joins TRBV4-2 to TRBJ2-7; 9 nucleotides match TRBD2. There are 15 residues in the CDR3. The V gene end was trimmed by 3 bases and the J gene end by 7 bases; junction bases not matched to a gene: 10. CDR1 is LGHNA, CDR2 YNFKEQ, per germline. The CDR3 sequence is CASSQGHSGSGEQYF. The DNA for the CDR3 is TGTGCCAGCAGCCAGGGTCATAGCGGGAGTGGAGAGCAGTACTTC.

The chain has TRBV11-2 and TRBJ2-1; 15 bases align to TRBD2. V gave up 5 bases and J gave up 3 bases; unmatched junction bases: 11. The CDR3 runs to 19 residues. Per germline, CDR1 SGHAT and CDR2 FQNNGV. The CDR3 region has the DNA TGTGCCAGCAGCCCTCACCGAACGGGACTAGCGGGAGGCTACAATGAGCAGTTCTTC. It codes for CASSPHRTGLAGGYNEQFF. The full variable domain, completed using reference TRBV11-2 and TRBJ2-1, is EAGVAQSPRYKIIEKRQSVAFWCNPISGHATLYWYQQILGQGPKLLIQFQNNGVVDDSQLPKDRFSAERLKGVDSTLKIQPAKLEDSAVYLCASSPHRTGLAGGYNEQFFGPGTRLTVL.

This sequence joins TRBV19 and TRBJ2-7, with D possibly TRBD1 on 6 matching bases. The V gene lost 2 bases and the J gene lost 6 bases, with 14 bases spanning the gap. Germline loops: CDR1 LNHDA, CDR2 SQIVND (reference sequence). The CDR3 extends over 14 amino acids. In DNA, the CDR3 is TGTGCCAGTAGTATAAGGACAGCAACCTCCGAGCAGTACTTC. Its translation is CASSIRTATSEQYF.

This rearrangement joins TRBV6-5 to TRBJ2-4, with 7 bases fitting TRBD2. V shed 5 bases, J shed 7 bases, and the junction held 11 bases outside the gene matches. Per the germline V gene, CDR1 is MNHEY and CDR2 is SVGAGI. The CDR3 runs to 15 residues. CDR3 DNA sequence: TGTGCCAGCAGTCCGCTGGGAGGGAGGCTGAACATTCAGTACTTC. This sequence encodes CASSPLGGRLNIQYF.

The chain uses TRBV11-2 and TRBJ1-2, with D perhaps TRBD1 (6 bases). From germline, CDR1 is SGHAT and CDR2 FQNNGV. The CDR3 runs to 14 residues. Trimming cost V 4 bases and J 4 bases, with 13 bases left between them. CDR3 sequence reads: CASSSGGAGYGYTF. As DNA, the CDR3 is TGTGCCAGCAGCTCTGGGGGGGCGGGCTATGGCTACACCTTC.

The chain carries TRBV2 and TRBJ2-7, with 10 nucleotides matching TRBD1. CDR3 length equals 13 residues. Unmatched junction bases numbered 4, after V lost 4 bases and J lost 7 bases. Germline values: CDR1 SNHLY, CDR2 FYNNEI. This chain's CDR3 is CASSVDRGDEQYF. The CDR3 nucleotides read TGTGCCAGCAGTGTGGACAGGGGGGATGAGCAGTACTTC.

The chain recombines TRBV3-1 (or the pseudogene TRBV3-2) with TRBJ2-2; D perhaps matches TRBD2 (7 bases). The CDR3 length is 16 residues. The V gene lost 2 bases and the J gene lost 2 bases, with 12 bases spanning the gap. Germline-derived CDR1 and CDR2 are LGHDT and YNNKEL (reference sequence). CDR3 bases: TGTGCCAGCAGCCAACCGGGGGGCCCTAACACCGGGGAGCTGTTTTTT. Translated, it gives CASSQPGGPNTGELFF.

Details on this clone: One end of the junction is discordant with germline, which a read error may explain. Here the CDR3 reads CASSPRGLDRGSSGEQCF. The CDR3, as DNA: TGTGCCAGCAGCCCTCGAGGACTAGACAGGGGGAGTTCGGGTGAGCAGTGCTTC. This rearrangement joins TRBV3-1 (or the pseudogene TRBV3-2) to TRBJ2-7; 9 bases line up with TRBD1. Germline values: CDR1 LGHDT, CDR2 YNNKEL (reference sequence). CDR3 length equals 18 residues.

The chain carries TRBV18 and TRBJ2-2; TRBD2 agrees at 10 bases. The CDR3 runs to 16 residues. Per germline, CDR1 KGHSH and CDR2 LQKENI. Losses at the gene ends were 3 bases for V and 5 bases for J; bases not matched to a gene: 6. The CDR3 bases are TGTGCCAGCTCACCGGGGGGACTAGCGTGGACCGGGGAGCTGTTTTTT. Translated: CASSPGGLAWTGELFF.

This clone was counted between two and nine times. A read error may produce the germline difference seen at one junction end. The rearrangement uses TRBV24-1 and TRBJ2-2, with TRBD2 matching over 8 bases. Per germline, CDR1 KGHDR and CDR2 SFDVKD. The CDR3 contains 16 residues. As DNA, the CDR3 is TGTGCCACCAGTGGACCCACTAGCGGAGACCCGTTCGGGTGGGTTTTT. It codes for CATSGPTSGDPFGWVF.